This T cell receptor beta chain was recovered during a study of OX40 agonist ivuxolimab in advanced cancers. Looked up from germline, CDR1 is SGHRS and CDR2 is YFSETQ. This CDR3 region has 14 residues. Trimming cost V 4 bases and J 5 bases, with 12 bases left between them. Data came from immunoSEQ multiplex PCR; TCRdb stores just in-frame clones and leaves some out. The profile shows some 80,000 clones, about 87% of them singletons. The receptor's source is an adult with an advanced solid tumor such as melanoma, head and neck, liver or kidney cancer. This sample comprised CD4+ or CD8+ T cells sorted from blood, obtained in a trial of the OX40 agonist ivuxolimab. The chain joins TRBV5-1 to TRBJ1-4; D ambiguous. The CDR3 nucleotides are TGCGCCAGCAGCCTGCAATCCTCAAATGAAAAACTGTTTTTT. Translation: CASSLQSSNEKLFF.